This TCR beta chain was recovered during a study of T cells in Graves' hyperthyroidism and ophthalmopathy. Study as a whole: Peripheral blood specimens were obtained at initial diagnosis, prior to any treatment.

Ophthalmopathy in the patients scored at least 3 on Clinical Activity Score and at least 4 on NOSPECS grade, lasting under 3 months. PBMCs were sourced from roughly 9.3 ml fresh peripheral blood. CDR1 is DFQATT, CDR2 SNEGSKA, per germline (reference sequence). The trim removed 5 bases at V and 0 bases at J, leaving 5 bases unmatched. The CDR3 has 16 amino acids. Amplified TCR beta CDR3 regions derived from RNA transcripts. In the first-round RT-PCR of the TCR CDR3, the HTBI primer set was used. TCRdb called the multiplex PCR reads again in MiXCR, with one record for every CDR3 protein. The table records about 600,000 distinct CDR3 sequences, approximately 14% of them present only once.

The J gene is TRBJ2-6, the V gene TRBV20-1; TRBD1 matches at 9 bases. The sample consisted of blood. The source is a woman between 18 and 29 years old with Graves' ophthalmopathy. The CDR3 region has the DNA TGCAGTGCTGCCGGGACAGGGTACTCTGGGGCCAACGTCCTGACTTTC. Translated, it gives CSAAGTGYSGANVLTF.